This T cell receptor (beta chain) was recorded in a study of blood T cell repertoires in COVID-19. Across the whole study: Collection of acute and convalescent COVID-19 samples took place in the United States, Italy and Spain. PBMCs, B-cell-depleted T cells, or T cells provided the cDNA or gDNA that made up the material.

Original data processing: Estimates of nucleated cell counts were drawn from the amplification of reference gene primers. The data were produced by immunoSEQ multiplex PCR, yet TCRdb's version contains in-frame clones alone and is incomplete. V, J and clone size are taken as reported in that table, and D and trimming were inferred from the DNA itself. The table has about 74,000 clones, 65% to 90% seen once; the top ten hold roughly 41%. The CDR3 has 15 residues. CDR1 is MNHEY, CDR2 SMNVEV, per germline (reference sequence). V shed 3 bases and J shed 7 bases, with 15 bases lying between them. V and J are TRBV27 and TRBJ1-4; D not resolved. The clonotype comes from a man older than 75 with acute or convalescent COVID-19. Sequenced material: peripheral blood. CDR3 nucleotides: TGTGCCAGCAGTTTTGGCCCACACATCCCTGAAAAACTGTTTTTT. As protein: CASSFGPHIPEKLFF. Together with reference TRBV27 and TRBJ1-4, the CDR3 gives the full variable domain: EAQVTQNPRYLITVTGKKLTVTCSQNMNHEYMSWYRQDPGLGLRQIYYSMNVEVTDKGDVPEGYKVSRKEKRNFPLILESPSPNQTSLYFCASSFGPHIPEKLFFGSGTQLSVL.